The T cell receptor beta chain under discussion was sequenced for a study of T cells in Graves' hyperthyroidism and ophthalmopathy. Study-level results: Through a model of 13 V-J features, ophthalmopathy was separated from stable hyperthyroidism. Ophthalmopathy, as predicted by the model, came a median about six months after the prediction.

In its sample, this clonotype was seen many times. The antigen is undetermined. Trimming cost V 6 bases and J 7 bases, with 21 bases left between them. CDR1 is MNHEY, CDR2 SVGEGT, per germline. The CDR3 runs to 15 residues. RNA transcripts yielded amplified TCR beta CDR3 regions. HTBI primers were the set used in a first-round RT-PCR of the TCR CDR3. TCRdb re-called the multiplex PCR reads with MiXCR, one entry per CDR3 protein. The sample holds 250,000 or so distinct CDR3 sequences, roughly 15% seen once. Sequencing used blood. The chain employs TRBV6-2 or TRBV6-3 and TRBJ1-2, with a weak D call TRBD1 (5 bases). This clonotype was obtained from a young woman with Graves' ophthalmopathy. Written as DNA, the CDR3 is TGTGCCAGCAGACGCACCCGGGACGGCCACCGTGGCTACACCTTC. This translates into CASRRTRDGHRGYTF.